This T cell receptor beta chain was retrieved from a study of T cell responses to AZD1222 COVID-19 vaccine. The CDR3 covers 14 residues. V shed 6 bases and J 5 bases; nucleotides not matched to a gene: 9. Germline V lookup: CDR1 SNHLY, CDR2 FYNNEI. The method was immunoSEQ multiplex PCR; TCRdb's version includes in-frame clones alone and lacks a portion of them. Here the sample spans about 130,000 clones, about 80% being singletons. V is TRBV2 and J is TRBJ2-7; TRBD1 aligns across 8 bases. The receptor's source is an adult in good health. Sequencing used peripheral blood, obtained on day 0 of AZD1222 vaccination. CDR3 amino acids: CASSLRTGLDEQYF. Written as DNA, the CDR3 is TGTGCCAGCAGCCTCCGGACAGGGTTAGACGAGCAGTACTTC.